Sequencing of this TCR beta chain was carried out in a study of cytomegalovirus exposure and HLA in healthy donors. Primers for the PCR totalled 60 Vbeta and 13 Jbeta. Measured with immunoSEQ multiplex PCR; TCRdb has only the in-frame clones, and not every one. The sample consists of roughly 190,000 clones, around four fifths of them appearing once. The CDR3 has 13 amino acids. V was clipped by 5 bases and J by 3 bases, with 8 bases between them. Germline lookup yields CDR1 MGHDK and CDR2 SYGVNS. Sequences were obtained from PBMCs. This chain links TRBV25-1 with TRBJ2-1; possibly TRBD1 for D (5 bases). This clonotype originated in a woman aged 18-29 years in good health and CMV-seronegative. CDR3 nucleotide sequence: TGTGCCAGCAGTATCAGGGTCTACAATGAGCAGTTCTTC. It codes for CASSIRVYNEQFF. Using reference TRBV25-1 and TRBJ2-1 for the parts outside the CDR3, the full variable domain is EADIYQTPRYLVIGTGKKITLECSQTMGHDKMYWYQQDPGMELHLIHYSYGVNSTEKGDLSSESTVSRIRTEHFPLTLESARPSHTSQYLCASSIRVYNEQFFGPGTRLTVL.